Sequencing of this T cell receptor beta chain was carried out in a study of OX40 agonist ivuxolimab in advanced cancers. Study context: Patients received ivuxolimab, an intravenous treatment, every 2 weeks at 0.01 to 10 mg/kg.

This clone was counted only a few times. V lost 4 bases and J lost 8; bases outside the gene matches: 3. Germline loops: CDR1 SQVTM, CDR2 ANQGSEA. CDR3 size: 11 residues. Data came from immunoSEQ multiplex PCR; TCRdb stores just in-frame clones and leaves some out. Of about 50,000 clones listed, roughly 84% are singletons. Systemic immunosuppression or autoimmune disease history was grounds to exclude patients. The genes are TRBV29-1 and TRBJ1-1, with 8 bases that match TRBD1. The TCR sequence derives from an adult with an advanced solid tumor such as melanoma, head and neck, liver or kidney cancer. The sequencing here drew on CD4+ or CD8+ T cells sorted from blood, taken in a trial of the OX40 agonist ivuxolimab. CDR3 in amino acids: CSVGTGGEAFF. The CDR3 DNA sequence: TGCAGCGTTGGAACAGGGGGGGAAGCTTTCTTT.